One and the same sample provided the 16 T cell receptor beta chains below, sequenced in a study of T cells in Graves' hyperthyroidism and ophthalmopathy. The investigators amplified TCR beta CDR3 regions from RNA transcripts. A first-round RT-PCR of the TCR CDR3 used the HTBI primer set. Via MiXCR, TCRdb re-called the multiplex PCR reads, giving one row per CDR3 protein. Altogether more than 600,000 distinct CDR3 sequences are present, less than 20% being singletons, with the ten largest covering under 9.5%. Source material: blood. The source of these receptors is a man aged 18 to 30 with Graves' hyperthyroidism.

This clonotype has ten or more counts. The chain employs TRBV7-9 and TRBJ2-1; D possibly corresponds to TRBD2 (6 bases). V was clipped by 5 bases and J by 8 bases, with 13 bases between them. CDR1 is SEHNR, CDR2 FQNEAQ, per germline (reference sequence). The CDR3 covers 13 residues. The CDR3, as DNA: TGTGCCAGCAGCCGGGAGCGCTTCGATGAGCAGTTCTTC. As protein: CASSRERFDEQFF.

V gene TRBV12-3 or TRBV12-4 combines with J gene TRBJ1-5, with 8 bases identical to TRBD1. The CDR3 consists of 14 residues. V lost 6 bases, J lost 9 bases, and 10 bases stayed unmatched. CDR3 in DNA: TGTGCCAGCAGCTCAGGACAGGGCGAAGGGCCCCAGCATTTT. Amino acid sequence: CASSSGQGEGPQHF.

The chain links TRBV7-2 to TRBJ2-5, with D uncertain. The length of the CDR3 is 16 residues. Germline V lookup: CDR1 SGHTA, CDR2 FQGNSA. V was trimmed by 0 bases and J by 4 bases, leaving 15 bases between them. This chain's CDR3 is CASSLASTEYRETQYF. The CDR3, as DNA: TGTGCCAGCAGCTTAGCGTCTACAGAGTACCGAGAGACCCAGTACTTC.

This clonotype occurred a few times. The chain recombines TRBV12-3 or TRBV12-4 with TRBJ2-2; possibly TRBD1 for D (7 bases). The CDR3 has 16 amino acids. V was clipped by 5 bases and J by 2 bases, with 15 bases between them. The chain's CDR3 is CASSHQGGGNTGELFF. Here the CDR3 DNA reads TGTGCCAGCAGTCATCAGGGGGGTGGTAACACCGGGGAGCTGTTTTTT.

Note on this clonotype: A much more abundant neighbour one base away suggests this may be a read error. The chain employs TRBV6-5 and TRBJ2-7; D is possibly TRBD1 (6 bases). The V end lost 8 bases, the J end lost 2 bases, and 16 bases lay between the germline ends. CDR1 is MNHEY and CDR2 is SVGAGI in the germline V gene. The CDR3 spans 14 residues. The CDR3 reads CASVTPTGAYEQYF. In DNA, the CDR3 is TGTGCCAGCGTTACACCGACAGGAGCCTACGAGCAGTACTTC.

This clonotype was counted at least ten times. The CDR3 here is CASSPGQGPFSNQPQHF. The CDR3 DNA reads TGTGCCAGCAGTCCCGGACAGGGACCCTTTAGCAATCAGCCCCAGCATTTT. The V gene is TRBV6-1, the J gene TRBJ1-5; TRBD1 matches 8 bases. Germline lookup yields CDR1 MNHNS and CDR2 SASEGT. The trim removed 5 bases at V and 0 bases at J, leaving 9 bases unmatched. The CDR3 loop spans 17 amino acids.

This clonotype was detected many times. CDR3 in amino acids: CSAQTDGTQPEQYF. The DNA of the CDR3 is TGCAGTGCCCAGACCGATGGGACCCAGCCAGAGCAGTACTTC. The rearrangement links TRBV20-1 to TRBJ2-7; D tentatively fits TRBD1 or TRBD2 (5 bases each). Germline lookup yields CDR1 DFQATT and CDR2 SNEGSKA (reference sequence). V gave up 6 bases and J gave up 7 bases, with 22 bases separating them. This CDR3 contains 14 residues.

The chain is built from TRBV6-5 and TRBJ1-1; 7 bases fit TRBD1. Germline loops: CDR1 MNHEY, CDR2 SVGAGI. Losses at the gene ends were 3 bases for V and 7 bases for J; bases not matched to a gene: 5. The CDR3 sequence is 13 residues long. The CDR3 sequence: CASSYAGGVEAFF. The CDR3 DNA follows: TGTGCCAGCAGTTATGCAGGGGGGGTTGAAGCTTTCTTT.

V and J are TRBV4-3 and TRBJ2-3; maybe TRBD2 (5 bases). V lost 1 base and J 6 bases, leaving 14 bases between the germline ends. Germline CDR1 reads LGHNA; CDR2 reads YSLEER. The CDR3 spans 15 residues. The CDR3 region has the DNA TGCGCCAGCAGCCAAGTACGAACTAGACCTGATACGCAGTATTTT. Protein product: CASSQVRTRPDTQYF.

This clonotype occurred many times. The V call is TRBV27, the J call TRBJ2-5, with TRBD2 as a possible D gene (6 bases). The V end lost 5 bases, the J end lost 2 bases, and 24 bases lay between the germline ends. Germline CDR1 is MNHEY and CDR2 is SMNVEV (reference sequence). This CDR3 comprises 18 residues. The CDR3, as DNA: TGTGCCAGCAGTGGAAACGAGGGGCGCTTGGGGGGTCAAGAGACCCAGTACTTC. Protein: CASSGNEGRLGGQETQYF.

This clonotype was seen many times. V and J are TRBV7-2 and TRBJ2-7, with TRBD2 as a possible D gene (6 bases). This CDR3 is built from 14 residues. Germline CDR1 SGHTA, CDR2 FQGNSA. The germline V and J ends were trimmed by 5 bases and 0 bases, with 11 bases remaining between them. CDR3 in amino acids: CASSPRTNSYEQYF. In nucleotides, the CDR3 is TGTGCCAGCAGCCCCCGGACTAACTCCTACGAGCAGTACTTC.

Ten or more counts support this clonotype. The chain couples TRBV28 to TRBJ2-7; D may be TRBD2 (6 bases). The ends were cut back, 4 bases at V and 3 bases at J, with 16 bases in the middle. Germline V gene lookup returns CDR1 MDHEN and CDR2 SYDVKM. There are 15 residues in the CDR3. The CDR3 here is CASSSYGGAGYEQYF. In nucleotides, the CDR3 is TGTGCCAGCAGTTCCTACGGGGGAGCCGGCTACGAGCAGTACTTC.

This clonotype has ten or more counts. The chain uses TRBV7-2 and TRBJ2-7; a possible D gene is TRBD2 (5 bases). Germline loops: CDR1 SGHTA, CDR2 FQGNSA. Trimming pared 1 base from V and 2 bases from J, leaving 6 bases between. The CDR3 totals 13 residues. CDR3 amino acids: CASSLGETYEQYF. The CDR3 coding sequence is TGTGCCAGCAGCTTAGGGGAGACCTACGAGCAGTACTTC.

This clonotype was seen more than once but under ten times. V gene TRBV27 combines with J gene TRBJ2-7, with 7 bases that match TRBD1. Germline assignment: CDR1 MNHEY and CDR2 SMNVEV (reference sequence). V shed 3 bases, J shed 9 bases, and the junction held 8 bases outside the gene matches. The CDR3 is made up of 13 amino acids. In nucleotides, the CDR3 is TGTGCCAGCAGTTTTCCCGGACAGGTCGGGCAGTACTTC. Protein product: CASSFPGQVGQYF.

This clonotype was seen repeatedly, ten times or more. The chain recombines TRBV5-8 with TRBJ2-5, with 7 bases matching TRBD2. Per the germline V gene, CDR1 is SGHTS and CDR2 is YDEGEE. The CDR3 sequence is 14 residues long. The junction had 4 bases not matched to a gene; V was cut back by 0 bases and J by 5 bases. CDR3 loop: CASSLGRGFETQYF. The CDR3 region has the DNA TGTGCCAGCAGCTTGGGGCGGGGGTTTGAGACCCAGTACTTC.

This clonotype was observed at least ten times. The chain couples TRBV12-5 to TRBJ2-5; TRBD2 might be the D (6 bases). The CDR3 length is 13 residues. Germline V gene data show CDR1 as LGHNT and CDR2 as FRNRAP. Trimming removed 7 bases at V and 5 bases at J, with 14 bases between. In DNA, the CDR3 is TGTGCTAGTGCCAAGTCGGGGGAGGAGACCCAGTACTTC. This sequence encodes CASAKSGEETQYF.